The next 20 T cell receptor beta chains were all read from a single sample in a study of ipilimumab plus nivolumab after autologous stem cell transplantation (dated by TCRdb to the early 2020s). Library preparation employed the immunoSEQ multiplex PCR assay. TCRdb retrieved this table from immuneACCESS and kept in-frame rearrangements only. Not all clones are present; in checked studies, unresolved V genes account for under half, and no reason is known for the remainder. The sample yields approximately 10,000 clones; 69% were counted once. Roughly 27% of the sample comes from the top ten. The material sequenced was PBMCs, taken in a trial of ipilimumab plus nivolumab as post-transplant consolidation. All receptors derive from a male donor with diffuse large B-cell lymphoma.

In this sample, this clone is medium-sized. This rearrangement joins TRBV2 to TRBJ2-7, with D hard to call. V dropped 0 bases and J dropped 6 bases, with 12 bases sitting between them. The germline V gene has CDR1 SNHLY and CDR2 FYNNEI. CDR3 size: 14 residues. CDR3 protein: CASSEARLSGEQYF. DNA of the CDR3: TGTGCCAGCAGTGAAGCGCGTCTGTCTGGCGAGCAGTACTTC.

V is TRBV10-2 and J is TRBJ2-3; 10 bases align to TRBD2. This CDR3 has 16 residues. The germline gives CDR1 WSHSY, CDR2 SAAADI. With 3 bases clipped from V and 4 bases from J, the junction kept 7 bases outside the gene matches. The CDR3 DNA reads as TGCGCCAGCAGTGACTCAGCGGGGGGGCCCTCAGATACGCAGTATTTT. Translating gives CASSDSAGGPSDTQYF.

Only a few counts were recorded for this clone. The J gene is TRBJ1-2, the V gene TRBV5-6; 8 bases match TRBD1. V lost 4 bases, J lost 1 base, and 3 bases stayed unmatched. The germline CDR1 and CDR2 sequences are SGHDT and YYEEEE. This CDR3 spans 14 amino acids. CDR3 sequence (DNA): TGTGCCAGCAGCCCCGACAGGGGTAACTATGGCTACACCTTC. Its translation is CASSPDRGNYGYTF.

This chain uses TRBV7-9 with TRBJ2-1; 10 nucleotides line up with TRBD2. The CDR3 is made up of 16 amino acids. The ends lost 2 bases at V and 7 bases at J; junction bases unmatched: 8. The germline CDR1 and CDR2 sequences are SEHNR and FQNEAQ (reference sequence). CDR3 in amino acids: CASSLYRLAGENEQFF. Here the CDR3 DNA reads TGTGCCAGCAGCTTATATCGCCTAGCGGGAGAGAATGAGCAGTTCTTC.

The gene calls are TRBV7-6 and TRBJ2-1; a possible D gene is TRBD1 (6 bases). This CDR3 spans 11 amino acids. Trimming removed 6 bases from V and 15 bases from J, with 15 bases in between. Germline V gene data show CDR1 as SGHVS and CDR2 as FNYEAQ. The CDR3 protein is CASRLGQWAFF. CDR3 in DNA: TGTGCCAGCAGGCTGGGACAATGGGCGTTCTTC.

The chain joins TRBV5-6 to TRBJ2-7, with 9 bases lining up with TRBD1. CDR3 length equals 15 residues. J lost 5 bases, V lost 0 bases, and 6 bases had no gene match. Germline V lookup: CDR1 SGHDT, CDR2 YYEEEE. In nucleotides, the CDR3 is TGTGCCAGCAGCTTGGAGTTACAGGGGGCCCACGAGCAGTACTTC. Protein product: CASSLELQGAHEQYF.

This clone was recorded only once. One end of the junction does not line up with germline, which may come from a read error. Other DNA sequences in the same sample also yield this CDR3. The chain has TRBV27 and TRBJ2-7; D is ambiguous. The CDR3 runs to 16 residues. Per the germline V gene, CDR1 is MNHEY and CDR2 is SMNVEV (reference sequence). This chain's CDR3 is CASSSSITMAFYEQYF. The DNA for the CDR3 is TGTGCCAGTAGTTCCTCAATTACGATGGCCTTCTACGAGCAGTACTTC.

V usage is TRBV2 and J usage is TRBJ1-1; D not resolved. Between the trimmed V and J ends, which lost 6 bases and 0 bases, there was a span of 8 bases. The germline V gene has CDR1 SNHLY and CDR2 FYNNEI. This CDR3 is 13 amino acids long. The CDR3 here is CASSPSLNTEAFF. The DNA for the CDR3 is TGTGCCAGCAGCCCTTCGCTGAACACTGAAGCTTTCTTT.

The rearrangement joins TRBV29-1 to TRBJ1-1; D perhaps matches TRBD1 (5 bases). Between the trimmed V and J ends, which lost 6 bases and 2 bases, there was a span of 13 bases. The CDR3 has 13 amino acids. Germline loops: CDR1 SQVTM, CDR2 ANQGSEA. The CDR3 spells CSVLGTVNTEAFF. DNA of the CDR3: TGCAGCGTCCTGGGGACCGTAAACACTGAAGCTTTCTTT. The full variable domain, rest sourced from reference TRBV29-1 and TRBJ1-1, is SAVISQKPSRDICQRGTSLTIQCQVDSQVTMMFWYRQQPGQSLTLIATANQGSEATYESGFVIDKFPISRPNLTFSTLTVSNMSPEDSSIYLCSVLGTVNTEAFFGQGTRLTVV.

This rearrangement joins TRBV5-1 to TRBJ2-7; the D is unclear. Germline CDR1 is SGHRS and CDR2 is YFSETQ. This CDR3 contains 11 residues. The V end lost 3 bases, the J end lost 0 bases, and 1 base lay between the germline ends. CDR3 protein: CASSYSYEQYF. CDR3 in DNA: TGCGCCAGCAGCTACTCCTACGAGCAGTACTTC.

The chain is built from TRBV27 and TRBJ2-7, with TRBD2 matching 9 bases. The CDR3 is made up of 14 amino acids. V gave up 2 bases and J gave up 2 bases; unmatched junction bases: 1. The germline V gene encodes CDR1 MNHEY and CDR2 SMNVEV (reference sequence). The CDR3 spells CASSLTSGPYEQYF. CDR3 bases: TGTGCCAGCAGTTTAACTAGCGGGCCCTACGAGCAGTACTTC.

CDR3 protein: CASSRSEDSYGYTF. CDR3 nucleotides: TGTGCCAGCAGCCGGTCGGAAGATAGCTATGGCTACACCTTC. The genes are TRBV9 and TRBJ1-2, with no clear D. The germline V gene has CDR1 SGDLS and CDR2 YYNGEE. This CDR3 contains 14 residues. Trimming left V 4 bases short and J 4 bases short, with 14 bases between.

This chain uses TRBV5-1 with TRBJ2-2; no definite D call. This CDR3 has 13 amino acids. V was trimmed by 0 bases and J by 4 bases, leaving 4 bases between them. Germline V gene sequence: CDR1 SGHRS, CDR2 YFSETQ. This chain's CDR3 is CASSLVSTGELFF. The CDR3 DNA is TGCGCCAGCAGCTTGGTCAGCACCGGGGAGCTGTTTTTT. Together with reference TRBV5-1 and TRBJ2-2, the CDR3 gives the full variable domain: KAGVTQTPRYLIKTRGQQVTLSCSPISGHRSVSWYQQTPGQGLQFLFEYFSETQRNKGNFPGRFSGRQFSNSRSEMNVSTLELGDSALYLCASSLVSTGELFFGEGSRLTVL.

The V call is TRBV7-2, the J call TRBJ1-2, with D possibly TRBD1 on 6 matching bases. This CDR3 spans 14 amino acids. Germline V gives CDR1 SGHTA, CDR2 FQGNSA. Deletions cut 3 bases from V and 2 bases from J, with 10 bases between. The CDR3 region is CASSFQGPNYGYTF. The CDR3, as DNA: TGTGCCAGCAGCTTTCAGGGGCCGAACTATGGCTACACCTTC.

The CDR3 sequence is CASSRGATDTQYF. As DNA, the CDR3 is TGTGCCAGCAGTCGGGGGGCAACGGATACGCAGTATTTT. The chain has TRBV25-1 and TRBJ2-3; tentatively, D is TRBD2 (7 bases). V was trimmed by 5 bases and J by 6 bases, leaving 12 bases between them. The CDR3 is 13 amino acids. Germline CDR1 reads MGHDK; CDR2 reads SYGVNS.

J is TRBJ2-3 and V is TRBV6-6; TRBD1 aligns across 11 bases. This CDR3 has 14 amino acids. Germline V gene lookup returns CDR1 MNHNY and CDR2 SVGAGI (reference sequence). V gave up 6 bases and J gave up 7 bases; unmatched junction bases: 6. CDR3 nucleotides: TGTGCCAGCAGAGGGGGACAGGGGGGGAATACGCAGTATTTT. This codes for CASRGGQGGNTQYF.

The rearrangement uses TRBV10-2 and TRBJ2-7, with 15 bases lining up with TRBD2. The CDR3 covers 18 residues. V lost 5 bases, J lost 1 base, and 9 bases stayed unmatched. CDR1 is WSHSY and CDR2 is SAAADI in the germline V gene. CDR3 nucleotide sequence: TGCGCCAGCAGTTTTTTCGGACTAGCGGGAGGGCCGTCCTACGAGCAGTACTTC. Translated, it gives CASSFFGLAGGPSYEQYF.

This clone was seen more than once but under ten times. CDR3 nucleotides: TGCGCCAGCAGCTTGGTACACCCAGTAGCTGGCTACACCTTC. Residues: CASSLVHPVAGYTF. The chain couples TRBV5-1 to TRBJ1-2; D not certain. Between the trimmed V and J ends, which lost 0 bases and 7 bases, there was a span of 13 bases. Germline V CDR1 and CDR2: SGHRS, YFSETQ. The CDR3 spans 14 residues.

The chain couples TRBV4-2 to TRBJ2-1; D perhaps matches TRBD2 (5 bases). The CDR3 is 16 amino acids. Germline CDR1 LGHNA, CDR2 YNFKEQ. V lost 0 bases and J 4 bases, leaving 13 bases between the germline ends. The CDR3 DNA sequence: TGTGCCAGCAGCCAAGACCCGAGCGGACGGTACAATGAGCAGTTCTTC. This translates into CASSQDPSGRYNEQFF.

V usage is TRBV2 and J usage is TRBJ1-5, with TRBD1 matching 7 bases. The CDR3 extends over 14 amino acids. The V gene end was trimmed by 7 bases and the J gene end by 7 bases; junction bases not matched to a gene: 10. The germline V gene has CDR1 SNHLY and CDR2 FYNNEI. CDR3 residues: CASTRQGGLQPQHF. In DNA form, the CDR3 reads TGTGCCAGCACGAGACAGGGCGGTTTACAGCCCCAGCATTTT.